A selection of T cell receptor beta chains follows, all from one sample in a study of cytomegalovirus exposure and HLA in healthy donors. Libraries were prepared by immunoSEQ multiplex PCR; TCRdb keeps only in-frame clonotypes and omits some of them. The table records fewer than 200,000 clones, around 78% of them present only once. The sequencing sample was made of PBMCs. The receptors here all came from a female donor in good health and CMV-seronegative. CDR3s include the opening cysteine and the closing phenylalanine or tryptophan. D genes are given only for firm matches. Size is stated for part of the rows, as once, few or many counts, or as a class when the clone is expanded.

d_call j_call clone_size v_call cdr3_nt cdr3_aa
TRBD1 TRBJ2-7 - TRBV10-3 TGTGCCATCAGTGAGACGCGGGACAGGGTCGAGCAGTACTTC CAISETRDRVEQYF
TRBD2 TRBJ2-1 few TRBV29-1 TGCAGCGTACAGGGTATAGGAGCGGGGGACTACAATGAGCAGTTCTTC CSVQGIGAGDYNEQFF
TRBD2 TRBJ2-1 - TRBV11-1 TGTGCCAGCAGCGGGACTAGCGGGGGGAGAAATGAGCAGTTCTTC CASSGTSGGRNEQFF
- TRBJ2-6 - TRBV7-8 TGTGCCAGCAGCCCGTCTTTGCGTCCTGGGGCCAACGTCCTGACTTTC CASSPSLRPGANVLTF
TRBD1 TRBJ2-7 - TRBV6-6 TGTGCCAGCAGTTACACGCTCGACAGGGTGGGGGAGCAGTACTTC CASSYTLDRVGEQYF
TRBD2 TRBJ2-7 - TRBV28 TGTGCCAGCAGAGGTGGGTGGGTGGCGGGAGGGGGCGAGCAGTACTTC CASRGGWVAGGGEQYF
- TRBJ1-6 once TRBV7-2 TGTGCCAGCATCCGGACAGCGGGATATAATTCACCCCTCCACTTT CASIRTAGYNSPLHF
TRBD2 TRBJ2-2 - TRBV10-1 TGCGCCAGCAGAGCCTCGACTAGCGGGGTAAACACCGGGGAGCTGTTTTTT CASRASTSGVNTGELFF
- TRBJ2-1 few TRBV9 TGTGCCAGCTCTGGCGGCCTCCTCAATGAGCAGTTCTTC CASSGGLLNEQFF
- TRBJ2-7 - TRBV6-1 TGTGCCAGCAGACCTCCAGGAGGGGTCTACGAGCAGTACTTC CASRPPGGVYEQYF
TRBD1 TRBJ1-4 - TRBV7-9 TGTGCCAGCAGCACAGGGGAGGTTGAAAAACTGTTTTTT CASSTGEVEKLFF
TRBD1 TRBJ2-5 - TRBV29-1 TGCAGCGTTGAACCGGACAGGGTTCGGCAGGAGACCCAGTACTTC CSVEPDRVRQETQYF
- TRBJ2-7 - TRBV7-2 TGTGCCAGCAGCCAAGGACTAAACTACGAGCAGTACTTC CASSQGLNYEQYF
TRBD1 TRBJ2-7 - TRBV18 TGTGCCAGCTCACCCCGGGACAGGGGGTTACTAGGACCCTACGAGCAGTACTTC CASSPRDRGLLGPYEQYF
TRBD1 TRBJ1-2 - TRBV6-5 TGTGCCAGCAGAGAACAGGGGTTCGTCGTTGGCTACACCTTC CASREQGFVVGYTF
- TRBJ1-1 - TRBV27 TGTGCCAGCAGTCCAGTCCGGGACACCCAGAGGGAAGCTTTCTTT CASSPVRDTQREAFF
- TRBJ1-2 - TRBV10-2 TGCGCCAGCAGTGACGGAGGGCACTATGGCTACACCTTC CASSDGGHYGYTF
TRBD2 TRBJ2-7 - TRBV7-9 TGTGCCAGCAGCTTAGGAAGCGGGAGCTCCTACGAGCAGTACTTC CASSLGSGSSYEQYF
- TRBJ2-6 few TRBV4-1 TGCGCCAGCAGCCAAGCCGTCCGGTACTCTGGGGCCAACGGCCTGACTTTC CASSQAVRYSGANGLTF
- TRBJ1-3 once TRBV6-1 TGTGCCAGCAGTCAAACTGATATTGGAAACACCATATATTTT CASSQTDIGNTIYF
TRBD2 TRBJ2-3 - TRBV19 TGTGCCAGTAGTATACAGTCTAGCGGGGGGAGCACAGATACGCAGTATTTT CASSIQSSGGSTDTQYF
TRBD2 TRBJ2-5 - TRBV27 TGTGCCAGCACCAGCGGGAGGTGGGGGGAGACCCAGTACTTC CASTSGRWGETQYF
- TRBJ1-2 - TRBV29-1 TGCAGCGTTGAAGACCGGGGTGGAGGATATGGCTACACCTTC CSVEDRGGGYGYTF
- TRBJ1-4 - TRBV5-6 TGTGCCAGCAGCTTGTTTAGGGGTGAAAAACTGTTTTTT CASSLFRGEKLFF